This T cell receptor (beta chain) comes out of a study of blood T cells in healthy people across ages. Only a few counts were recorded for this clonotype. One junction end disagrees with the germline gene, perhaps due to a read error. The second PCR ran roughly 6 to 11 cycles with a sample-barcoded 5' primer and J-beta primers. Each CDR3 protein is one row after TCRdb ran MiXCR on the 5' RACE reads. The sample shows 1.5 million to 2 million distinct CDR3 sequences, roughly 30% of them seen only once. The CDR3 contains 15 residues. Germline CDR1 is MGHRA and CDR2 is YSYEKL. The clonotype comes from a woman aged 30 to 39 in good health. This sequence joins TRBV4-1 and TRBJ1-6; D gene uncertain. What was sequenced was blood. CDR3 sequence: CASSQRQVDDSLLHF. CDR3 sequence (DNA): TGCGCCAGCAGCCAACGGCAGGTAGATGATTCACTCCTCCACTTT.